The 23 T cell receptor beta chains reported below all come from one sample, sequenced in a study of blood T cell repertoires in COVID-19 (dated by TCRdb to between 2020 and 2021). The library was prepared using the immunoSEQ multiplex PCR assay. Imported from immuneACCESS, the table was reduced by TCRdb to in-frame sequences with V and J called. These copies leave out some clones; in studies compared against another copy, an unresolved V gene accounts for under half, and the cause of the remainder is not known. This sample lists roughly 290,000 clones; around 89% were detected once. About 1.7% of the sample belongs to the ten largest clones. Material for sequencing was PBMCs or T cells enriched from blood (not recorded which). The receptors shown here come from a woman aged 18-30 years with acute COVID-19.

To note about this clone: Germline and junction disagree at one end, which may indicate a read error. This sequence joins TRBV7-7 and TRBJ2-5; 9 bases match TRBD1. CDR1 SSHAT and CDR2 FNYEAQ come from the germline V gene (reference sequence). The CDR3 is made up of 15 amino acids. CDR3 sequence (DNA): TGTGCTAGCAGCTTAAGCGGGACAGGGTGGCAGACCCAGTACTTC. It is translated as CASSLSGTGWQTQYF.

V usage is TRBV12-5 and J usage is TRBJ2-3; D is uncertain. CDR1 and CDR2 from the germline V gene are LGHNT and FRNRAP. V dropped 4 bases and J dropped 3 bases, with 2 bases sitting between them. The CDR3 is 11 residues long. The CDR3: CASGSTDTQYF. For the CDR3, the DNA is TGTGCTAGTGGTTCGACAGATACGCAGTATTTT.

The CDR3 protein is CASSPGTSGTDTQYF. The CDR3, as DNA: TGTGCCAGCAGCCCTGGGACTAGCGGCACAGATACGCAGTATTTT. The chain carries TRBV28 and TRBJ2-3, with 10 positions matching TRBD2. The V gene's germline CDR1 is MDHEN and CDR2 SYDVKM. V lost 6 bases, J lost 1 base, and 4 bases stayed unmatched. The CDR3 length is 15 residues.

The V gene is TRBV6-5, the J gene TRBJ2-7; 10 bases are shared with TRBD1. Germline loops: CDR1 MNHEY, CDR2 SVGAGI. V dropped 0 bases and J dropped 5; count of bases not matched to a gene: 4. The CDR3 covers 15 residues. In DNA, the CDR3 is TGTGCCAGCAGTTACTCGGGACAGGGGTTTAACGAGCAGTACTTC. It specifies CASSYSGQGFNEQYF.

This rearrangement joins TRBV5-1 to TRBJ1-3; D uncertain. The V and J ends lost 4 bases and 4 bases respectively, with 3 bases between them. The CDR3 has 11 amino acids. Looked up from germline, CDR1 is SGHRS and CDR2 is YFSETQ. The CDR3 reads CASSRGNTIYF. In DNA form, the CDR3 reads TGCGCCAGCAGCCGGGGAAACACCATATATTTT.

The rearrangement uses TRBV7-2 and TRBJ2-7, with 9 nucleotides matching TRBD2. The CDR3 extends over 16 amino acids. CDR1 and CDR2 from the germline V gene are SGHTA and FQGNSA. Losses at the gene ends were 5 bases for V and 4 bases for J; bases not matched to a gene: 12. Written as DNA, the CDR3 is TGTGCCAGCAGCACGAGGACTAGCGCGATAACATACGAGCAGTACTTC. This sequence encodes CASSTRTSAITYEQYF.

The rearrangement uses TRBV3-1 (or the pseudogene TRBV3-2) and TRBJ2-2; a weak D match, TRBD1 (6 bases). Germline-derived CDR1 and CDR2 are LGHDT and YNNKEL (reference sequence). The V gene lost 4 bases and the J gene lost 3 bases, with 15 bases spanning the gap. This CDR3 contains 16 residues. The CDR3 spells CASSPLGAGDTGELFF. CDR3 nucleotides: TGTGCCAGCAGCCCCCTGGGGGCAGGGGACACCGGGGAGCTGTTTTTT.

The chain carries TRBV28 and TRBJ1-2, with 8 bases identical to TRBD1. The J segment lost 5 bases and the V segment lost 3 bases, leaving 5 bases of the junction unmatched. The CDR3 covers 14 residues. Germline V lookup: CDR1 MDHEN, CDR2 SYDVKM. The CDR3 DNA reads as TGTGCCAGCAGTTTGGGGACAGGCCCGTATGGCTACACCTTC. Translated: CASSLGTGPYGYTF.

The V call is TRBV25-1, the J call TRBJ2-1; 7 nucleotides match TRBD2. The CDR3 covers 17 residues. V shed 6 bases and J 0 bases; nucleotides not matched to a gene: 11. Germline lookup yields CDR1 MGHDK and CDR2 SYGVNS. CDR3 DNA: TGTGCCAGCAGGCCGTTACTAGCGTATAGCTCCTACAATGAGCAGTTCTTC. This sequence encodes CASRPLLAYSSYNEQFF.

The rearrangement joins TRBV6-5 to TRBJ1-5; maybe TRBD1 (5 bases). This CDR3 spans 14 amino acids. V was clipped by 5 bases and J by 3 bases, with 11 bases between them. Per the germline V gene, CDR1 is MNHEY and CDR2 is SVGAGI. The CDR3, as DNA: TGTGCCAGCAGTAGGGGTGGGGCCAATCAGCCCCAGCATTTT. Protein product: CASSRGGANQPQHF.

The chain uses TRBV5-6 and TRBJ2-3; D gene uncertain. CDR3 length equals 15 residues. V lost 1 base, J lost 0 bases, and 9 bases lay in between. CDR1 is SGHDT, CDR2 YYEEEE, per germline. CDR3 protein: CASSLNFLSTDTQYF. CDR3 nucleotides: TGTGCCAGCAGCTTGAATTTCCTTAGCACAGATACGCAGTATTTT.

CDR3 region: CASSYQAGEEAFF. For the CDR3, the DNA is TGTGCCAGCAGTTACCAGGCCGGGGAGGAAGCTTTCTTT. The chain carries TRBV27 and TRBJ1-1, with D hard to call. V dropped 4 bases and J dropped 8 bases, with 14 bases sitting between them. The CDR3 runs to 13 residues. The germline V gene encodes CDR1 MNHEY and CDR2 SMNVEV (reference sequence).

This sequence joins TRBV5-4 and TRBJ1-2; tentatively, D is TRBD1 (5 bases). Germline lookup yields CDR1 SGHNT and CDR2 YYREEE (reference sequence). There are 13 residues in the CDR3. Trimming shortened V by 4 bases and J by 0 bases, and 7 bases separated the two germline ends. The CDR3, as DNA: TGTGCCAGCAGCGTGACAGCTAACTATGGCTACACCTTC. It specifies CASSVTANYGYTF.

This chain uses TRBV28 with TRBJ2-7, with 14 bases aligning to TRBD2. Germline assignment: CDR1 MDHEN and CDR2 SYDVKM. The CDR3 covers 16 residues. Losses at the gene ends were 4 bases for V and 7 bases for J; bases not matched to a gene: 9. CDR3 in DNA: TGTGCCAGCAGTTCCCTCGGGACTAGCGGGAGTGGAGAGCAGTACTTC. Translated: CASSSLGTSGSGEQYF.

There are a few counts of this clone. CDR3 sequence: CASNSLAGGIDTGELFF. The CDR3 coding sequence is TGCGCCAGCAATTCTCTAGCGGGAGGGATCGACACCGGGGAGCTGTTTTTT. The chain combines TRBV5-1 with TRBJ2-2; 12 bases are shared with TRBD2. Germline CDR1 is SGHRS and CDR2 is YFSETQ. The length of the CDR3 is 17 residues. The V gene end was trimmed by 6 bases and the J gene end by 3 bases; junction bases not matched to a gene: 9.

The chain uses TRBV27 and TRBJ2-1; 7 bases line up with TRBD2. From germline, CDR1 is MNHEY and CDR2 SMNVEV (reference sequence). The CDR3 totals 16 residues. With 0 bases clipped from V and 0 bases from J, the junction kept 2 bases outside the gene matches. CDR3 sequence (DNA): TGTGCCAGCAGTTTATCCGCGGGGGACTCCTACAATGAGCAGTTCTTC. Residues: CASSLSAGDSYNEQFF.

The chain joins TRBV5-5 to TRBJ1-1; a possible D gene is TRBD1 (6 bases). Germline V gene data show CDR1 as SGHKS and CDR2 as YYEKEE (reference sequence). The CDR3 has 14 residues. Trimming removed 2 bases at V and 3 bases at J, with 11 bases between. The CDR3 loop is CASSFREGDTEAFF. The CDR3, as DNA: TGTGCCAGCAGCTTCAGGGAGGGGGACACTGAAGCTTTCTTT.

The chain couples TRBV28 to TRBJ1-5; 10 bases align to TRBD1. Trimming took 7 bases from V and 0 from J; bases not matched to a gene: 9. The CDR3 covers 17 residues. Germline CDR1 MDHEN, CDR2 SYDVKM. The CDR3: CASTRQGARYSNQPQHF. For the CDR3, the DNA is TGTGCCAGCACCAGACAGGGGGCCCGCTATAGCAATCAGCCCCAGCATTTT.

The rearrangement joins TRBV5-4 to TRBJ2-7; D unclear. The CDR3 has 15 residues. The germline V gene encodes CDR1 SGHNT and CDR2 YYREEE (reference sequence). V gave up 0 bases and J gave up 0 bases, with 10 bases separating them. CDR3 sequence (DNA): TGTGCCAGCAGCTTGGAAGCTGCAAGCTCCTACGAGCAGTACTTC. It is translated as CASSLEAASSYEQYF. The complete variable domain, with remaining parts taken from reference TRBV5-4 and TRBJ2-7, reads ETGVTQSPTHLIKTRGQQVTLRCSSQSGHNTVSWYQQALGQGPQFIFQYYREEENGRGNFPPRFSGLQFPNYSSELNVNALELDDSALYLCASSLEAASSYEQYFGPGTRLTVT.

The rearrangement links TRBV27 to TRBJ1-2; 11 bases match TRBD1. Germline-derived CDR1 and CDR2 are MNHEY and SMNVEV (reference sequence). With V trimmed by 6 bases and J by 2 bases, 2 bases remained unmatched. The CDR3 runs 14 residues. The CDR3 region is CASSRTGGNYGYTF. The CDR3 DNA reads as TGTGCCAGCAGCCGGACAGGGGGCAACTATGGCTACACCTTC.

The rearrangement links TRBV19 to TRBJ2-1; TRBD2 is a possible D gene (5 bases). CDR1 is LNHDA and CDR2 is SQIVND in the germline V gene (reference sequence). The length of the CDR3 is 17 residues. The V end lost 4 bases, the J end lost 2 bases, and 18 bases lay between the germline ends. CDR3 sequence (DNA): TGTGCCAGTAGTAGGAAGCGGACTTTTAATGCCTACAATGAGCAGTTCTTC. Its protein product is CASSRKRTFNAYNEQFF.

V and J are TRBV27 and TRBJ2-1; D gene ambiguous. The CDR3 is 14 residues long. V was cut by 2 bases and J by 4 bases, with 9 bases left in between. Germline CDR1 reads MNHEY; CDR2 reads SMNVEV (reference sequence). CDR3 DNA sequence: TGTGCCAGCAGTTTAGAAGGCAGGTACAATGAGCAGTTCTTC. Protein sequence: CASSLEGRYNEQFF.

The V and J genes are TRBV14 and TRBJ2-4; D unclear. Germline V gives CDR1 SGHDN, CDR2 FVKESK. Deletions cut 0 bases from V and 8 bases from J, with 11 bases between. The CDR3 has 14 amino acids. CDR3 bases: TGTGCCAGCAGCCAAGATCTCATAGAAGACATTCAGTACTTC. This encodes CASSQDLIEDIQYF.